The 9 T cell receptor beta chains listed next were all sequenced from one sample in a study of post-analysis software for immune sequencing data. No antigen has been identified for these receptors. General observations from the study: The study found TRBV5-6, TRBV5-1 and TRBV20-1 among four to six TRBV segments more frequent in patients than controls.

Unique molecular identifiers were built into the TCR beta cDNA libraries. A single record per CDR3 protein comes from TCRdb applying MiXCR to the PCR reads. The sample holds about 460,000 distinct CDR3 sequences, roughly 46% seen once. The sample consisted of blood. Source of these receptors: a girl aged 5-17 years with multiple sclerosis.

In DNA, the CDR3 is TGCGCCAGCAGATTGGCGGGAGGCAACGGGGAGCTGTTTTTT. Its translation is CASRLAGGNGELFF. The J gene is TRBJ2-2, the V gene TRBV4-1; 8 bases are shared with TRBD2. With 6 bases clipped from V and 7 bases from J, the junction kept 7 bases outside the gene matches. Germline V gives CDR1 MGHRA, CDR2 YSYEKL. The length of the CDR3 is 14 residues.

There are a few counts of this clonotype. V and J are TRBV7-2 and TRBJ1-2; no definite D call. In germline, CDR1 is SGHTA, CDR2 FQGNSA. The CDR3 is 13 residues long. The ends were cut back, 1 base at V and 5 bases at J, with 8 bases in the middle. The CDR3 DNA is TGTGCCAGCAGCTTAGGGGCCGAATATGGCTACACCTTC. Its protein is CASSLGAEYGYTF.

This rearrangement joins TRBV30 to TRBJ2-2, with D hard to call. Germline V CDR1 and CDR2: GTSNPN, SVGIG (reference sequence). V was trimmed by 0 bases and J by 5 bases, leaving 10 bases between them. This CDR3 is built from 14 residues. The CDR3 region has the DNA TGTGCCTGGAGTGTGAACCGAATTACCGGGGAGCTGTTTTTT. This codes for CAWSVNRITGELFF.

The chain joins TRBV15 to TRBJ2-1, with 10 bases fitting TRBD2. Germline values: CDR1 LNHNV, CDR2 YYDKDF (reference sequence). CDR3 length: 16 residues. Trimming at V came to 0 bases and at J to 4 bases, leaving 3 bases not matched to a gene. The CDR3 reads CATSRELAGVYNEQFF. DNA of the CDR3: TGTGCCACCAGCAGAGAGCTAGCGGGAGTATACAATGAGCAGTTCTTC. Drawing the rest from reference TRBV15 and TRBJ2-1, the complete variable domain is DAMVIQNPRYQVTQFGKPVTLSCSQTLNHNVMYWYQQKSSQAPKLLFHYYDKDFNNEADTPDNFQSRRPNTSFCFLDIRSPGLGDTAMYLCATSRELAGVYNEQFFGPGTRLTVL.

This clonotype was seen a few times. The chain uses TRBV7-2 and TRBJ2-7; TRBD2 is a possible D gene (5 bases). The germline V gene encodes CDR1 SGHTA and CDR2 FQGNSA. With 8 bases removed from V and 1 base from J, the gap between germline ends came to 9 bases. This CDR3 comprises 12 residues. The CDR3 DNA follows: TGTGCCAGCGCGCGGAGGTCCTACGAGCAGTACTTC. Translating it yields CASARRSYEQYF.

This chain links TRBV5-1 with TRBJ2-7; D is perhaps TRBD2 (6 bases). The CDR3 loop spans 12 amino acids. The germline V and J ends were trimmed by 5 bases and 5 bases, with 11 bases remaining between them. CDR1 SGHRS and CDR2 YFSETQ come from the germline V gene. In nucleotides, the CDR3 is TGCGCCAGCAGTCGGGAGAACGACGAGCAGTACTTC. It codes for CASSRENDEQYF.

V usage is TRBV9 and J usage is TRBJ1-2; 8 bases align to TRBD1. Per germline, CDR1 SGDLS and CDR2 YYNGEE. V was pared by 4 bases and J by 4 bases, with 15 bases of the junction left unmatched. The CDR3 has 17 amino acids. CDR3 sequence (DNA): TGTGCCAGCAGCCCTACCGGTGGACAGGGCATGGGCTATGGCTACACCTTC. As protein: CASSPTGGQGMGYGYTF. Full variable domain (rest looked up from reference TRBV9 and TRBJ1-2): DSGVTQTPKHLITATGQRVTLRCSPRSGDLSVYWYQQSLDQGLQFLIQYYNGEERAKGNILERFSAQQFPDLHSELNLSSLELGDSALYFCASSPTGGQGMGYGYTFGSGTRLTVV.

CDR3 protein: CASSNLGQETQYF. In DNA, the CDR3 is TGTGCCAGCTCGAATCTGGGGCAAGAGACCCAGTACTTC. The rearrangement links TRBV7-2 to TRBJ2-5; no clear D gene. The CDR3 is 13 residues long. V was shortened by 8 bases and J by 2 bases, with 12 bases between the two germline ends. In germline, CDR1 is SGHTA, CDR2 FQGNSA. Full variable domain (rest looked up from reference TRBV7-2 and TRBJ2-5): GAGVSQSPSNKVTEKGKDVELRCDPISGHTALYWYRQSLGQGLEFLIYFQGNSAPDKSGLPSDRFSAERTGGSVSTLTIQRTQQEDSAVYLCASSNLGQETQYFGPGTRLLVL.

V usage is TRBV20-1 and J usage is TRBJ1-2, with TRBD1 identical over 7 bases. Per germline, CDR1 DFQATT and CDR2 SNEGSKA (reference sequence). The CDR3 totals 13 residues. V dropped 3 bases and J dropped 3; count of bases not matched to a gene: 4. The CDR3 loop reads CSASTGDDYGYTF. CDR3 in DNA: TGCAGTGCTAGTACAGGGGATGACTATGGCTACACCTTC.